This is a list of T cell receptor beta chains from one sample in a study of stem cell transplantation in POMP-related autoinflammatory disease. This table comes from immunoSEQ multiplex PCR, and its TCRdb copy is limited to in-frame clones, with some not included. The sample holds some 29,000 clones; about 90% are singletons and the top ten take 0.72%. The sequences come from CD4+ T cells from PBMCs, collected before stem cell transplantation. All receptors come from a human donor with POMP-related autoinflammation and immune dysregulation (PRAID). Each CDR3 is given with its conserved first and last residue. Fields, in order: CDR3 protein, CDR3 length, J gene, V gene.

CDR3aa: CASSPQGMSTDTQYF
len: 15
j_gene: TRBJ2-3
v_gene: TRBV7-9

CDR3aa: CASSLAEVDQSYEQYF
len: 16
j_gene: TRBJ2-7
v_gene: TRBV5-1

CDR3aa: CASSPRRVNQETQYF
len: 15
j_gene: TRBJ2-5
v_gene: TRBV18

CDR3aa: CASSYGQGNTIYF
len: 13
j_gene: TRBJ1-3
v_gene: TRBV6-6

CDR3aa: CASSLSGRIQETQYF
len: 15
j_gene: TRBJ2-5
v_gene: TRBV5-1

CDR3aa: CASSLEGHRSGANVLTF
len: 17
j_gene: TRBJ2-6
v_gene: TRBV5-1

CDR3aa: CASSWTYEQYF
len: 11
j_gene: TRBJ2-7
v_gene: TRBV28

CDR3aa: CASSKTSGRALGTQYF
len: 16
j_gene: TRBJ2-5
v_gene: TRBV9

CDR3aa: CASSKLAANTGELFF
len: 15
j_gene: TRBJ2-2
v_gene: TRBV2

CDR3aa: CASSRLADYNEQFF
len: 14
j_gene: TRBJ2-1
v_gene: TRBV19

CDR3aa: CASSPSVTQGAGEKLFF
len: 17
j_gene: TRBJ1-4
v_gene: TRBV9